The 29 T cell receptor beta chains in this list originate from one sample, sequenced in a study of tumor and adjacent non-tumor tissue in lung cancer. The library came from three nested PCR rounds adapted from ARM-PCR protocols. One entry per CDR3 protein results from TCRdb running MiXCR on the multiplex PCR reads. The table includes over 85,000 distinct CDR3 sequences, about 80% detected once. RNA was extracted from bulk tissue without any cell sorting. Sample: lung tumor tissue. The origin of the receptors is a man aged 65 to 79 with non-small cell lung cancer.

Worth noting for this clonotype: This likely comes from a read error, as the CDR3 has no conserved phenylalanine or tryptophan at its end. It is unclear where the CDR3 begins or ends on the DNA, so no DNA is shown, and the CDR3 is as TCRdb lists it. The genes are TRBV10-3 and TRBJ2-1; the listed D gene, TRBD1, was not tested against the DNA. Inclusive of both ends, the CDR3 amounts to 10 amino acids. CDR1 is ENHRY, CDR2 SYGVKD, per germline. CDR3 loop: CATKGDEQLL.

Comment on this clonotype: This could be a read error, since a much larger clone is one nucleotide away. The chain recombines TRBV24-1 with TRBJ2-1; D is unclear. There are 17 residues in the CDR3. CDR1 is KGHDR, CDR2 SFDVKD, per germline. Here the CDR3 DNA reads TGTGCCACCAGTGACCCTACACAGAAAATCGGCTACAATGAGCAGCTCTTC. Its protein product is CATSDPTQKIGYNEQLF.

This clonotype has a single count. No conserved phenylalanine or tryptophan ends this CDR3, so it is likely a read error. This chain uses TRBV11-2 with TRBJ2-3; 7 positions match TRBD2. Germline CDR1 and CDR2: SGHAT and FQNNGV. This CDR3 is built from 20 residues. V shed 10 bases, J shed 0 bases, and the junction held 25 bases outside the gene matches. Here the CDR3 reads CANILISRLSGGASTDTQYL. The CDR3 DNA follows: TGTGCCAACATCTTAATATCGCGCCTATCGGGGGGAGCTAGCACAGATACGCAGTATTTA.

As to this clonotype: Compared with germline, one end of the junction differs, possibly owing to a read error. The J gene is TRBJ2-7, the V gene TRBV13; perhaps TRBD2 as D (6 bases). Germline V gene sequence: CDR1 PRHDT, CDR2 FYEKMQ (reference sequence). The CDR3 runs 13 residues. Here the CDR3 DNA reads TGTGCCAACAGCTCATCCACGGGGGACGACCAGTACTTC. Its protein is CANSSSTGDDQYF.

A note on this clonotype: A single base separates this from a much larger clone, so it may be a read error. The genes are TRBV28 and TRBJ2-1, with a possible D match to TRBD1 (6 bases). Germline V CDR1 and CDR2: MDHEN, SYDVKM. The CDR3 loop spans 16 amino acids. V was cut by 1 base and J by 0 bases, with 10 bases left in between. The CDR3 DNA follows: TGTGCCAGCAGTTTATTTGGACAGTTCTCCTACAATGAGCAGTTCTTC. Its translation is CASSLFGQFSYNEQFF.

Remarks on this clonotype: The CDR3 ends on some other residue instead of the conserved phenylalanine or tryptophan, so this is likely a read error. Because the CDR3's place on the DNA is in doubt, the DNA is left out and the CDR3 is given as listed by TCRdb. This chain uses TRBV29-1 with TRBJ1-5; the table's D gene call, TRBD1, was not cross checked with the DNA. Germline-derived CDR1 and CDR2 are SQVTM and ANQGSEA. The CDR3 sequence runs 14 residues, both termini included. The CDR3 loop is CSVERDRGNQPQQY.

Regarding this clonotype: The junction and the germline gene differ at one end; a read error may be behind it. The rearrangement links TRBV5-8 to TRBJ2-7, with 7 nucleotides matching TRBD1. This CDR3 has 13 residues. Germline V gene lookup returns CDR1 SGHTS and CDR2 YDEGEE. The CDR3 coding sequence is TGTGCAAGCAACACCTTTGACAGGGACGAGCAGTACTTC. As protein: CASNTFDRDEQYF.

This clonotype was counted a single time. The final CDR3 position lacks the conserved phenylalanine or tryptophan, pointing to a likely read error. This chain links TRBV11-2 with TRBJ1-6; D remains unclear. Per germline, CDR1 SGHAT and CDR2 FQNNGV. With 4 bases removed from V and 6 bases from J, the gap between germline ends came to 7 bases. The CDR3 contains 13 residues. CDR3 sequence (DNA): TGTGCCAGCAGCTACATATCTAATTCACCCCTCCACATT. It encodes CASSYISNSPLHI.

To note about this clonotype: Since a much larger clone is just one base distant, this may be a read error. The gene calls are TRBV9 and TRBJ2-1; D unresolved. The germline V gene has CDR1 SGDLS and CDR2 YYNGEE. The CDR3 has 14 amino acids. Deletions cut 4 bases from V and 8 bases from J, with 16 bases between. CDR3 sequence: CASSPQLASDEQFF. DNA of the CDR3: TGTGCCAGCAGCCCTCAGTTGGCAAGTGATGAGCAGTTCTTC. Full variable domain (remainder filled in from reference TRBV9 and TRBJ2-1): DSGVTQTPKHLITATGQRVTLRCSPRSGDLSVYWYQQSLDQGLQFLIQYYNGEERAKGNILERFSAQQFPDLHSELNLSSLELGDSALYFCASSPQLASDEQFFGPGTRLTVL.

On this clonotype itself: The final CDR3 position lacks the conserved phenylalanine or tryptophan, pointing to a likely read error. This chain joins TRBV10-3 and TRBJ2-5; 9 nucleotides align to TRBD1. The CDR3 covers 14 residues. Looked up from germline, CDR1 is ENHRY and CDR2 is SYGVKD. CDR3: CVTRDDRGQETQYL. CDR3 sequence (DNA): TGTGTCACCCGAGACGACAGGGGGCAAGAGACCCAGTACCTC.

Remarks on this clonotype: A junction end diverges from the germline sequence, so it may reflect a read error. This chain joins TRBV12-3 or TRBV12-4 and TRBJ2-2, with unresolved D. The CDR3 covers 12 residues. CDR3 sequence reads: CASTAYNEELFF. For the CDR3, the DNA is TGTGCCAGCACCGCTTACAACGAGGAGTTGTTTTTT.

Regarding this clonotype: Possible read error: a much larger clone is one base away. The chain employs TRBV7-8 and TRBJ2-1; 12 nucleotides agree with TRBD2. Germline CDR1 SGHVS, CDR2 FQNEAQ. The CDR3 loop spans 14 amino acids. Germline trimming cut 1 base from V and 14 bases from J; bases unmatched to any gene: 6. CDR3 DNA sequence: TGTGCCAGCAGCTTAGGACTAGCGGGGGCGGGAGAGTTCTTC. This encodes CASSLGLAGAGEFF.

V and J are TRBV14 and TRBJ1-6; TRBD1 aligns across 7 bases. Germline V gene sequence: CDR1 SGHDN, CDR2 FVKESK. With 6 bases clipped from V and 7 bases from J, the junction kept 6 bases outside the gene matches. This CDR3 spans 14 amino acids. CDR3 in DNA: TGTGCCAGCAGTCAAACAGGGGCCAATTCACCCCTCCACTTT. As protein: CASSQTGANSPLHF.

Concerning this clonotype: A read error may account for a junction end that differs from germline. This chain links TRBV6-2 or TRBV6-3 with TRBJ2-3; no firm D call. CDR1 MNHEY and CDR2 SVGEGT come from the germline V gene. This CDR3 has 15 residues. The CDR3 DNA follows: TGTACCAGCAGTTACTGGGCCCCGCTGACAGATACGCAGTATTTT. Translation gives CTSSYWAPLTDTQYF.

The CDR3: CANSSAYEQFF. CDR3 DNA sequence: TGTGCCAACAGTAGTGCGTATGAGCAGTTCTTC. This chain links TRBV11-2 with TRBJ2-1; D remains ambiguous. The CDR3 is 11 residues long. Trimming shortened V by 10 bases and J by 8 bases, and 12 bases separated the two germline ends. Germline CDR1 is SGHAT and CDR2 is FQNNGV. Full variable domain (missing parts from reference TRBV11-2 and TRBJ2-1): EAGVAQSPRYKIIEKRQSVAFWCNPISGHATLYWYQQILGQGPKLLIQFQNNGVVDDSQLPKDRFSAERLKGVDSTLKIQPAKLEDSAVYLCANSSAYEQFFGPGTRLTVL.

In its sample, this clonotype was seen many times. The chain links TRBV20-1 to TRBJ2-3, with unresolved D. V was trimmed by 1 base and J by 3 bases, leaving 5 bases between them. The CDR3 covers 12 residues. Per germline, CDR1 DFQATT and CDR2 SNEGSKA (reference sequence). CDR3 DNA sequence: TGCAGTGCTAGAGCATCGACAGATACGCAGTATTTT. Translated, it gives CSARASTDTQYF.

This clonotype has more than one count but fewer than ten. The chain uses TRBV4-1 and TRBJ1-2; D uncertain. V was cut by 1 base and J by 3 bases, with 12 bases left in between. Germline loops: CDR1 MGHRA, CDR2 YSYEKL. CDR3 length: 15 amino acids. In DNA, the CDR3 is TGCGCCAGCAGCCAAGTCTCAGGAACCCACTATGGCTACACCTTC. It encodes CASSQVSGTHYGYTF.

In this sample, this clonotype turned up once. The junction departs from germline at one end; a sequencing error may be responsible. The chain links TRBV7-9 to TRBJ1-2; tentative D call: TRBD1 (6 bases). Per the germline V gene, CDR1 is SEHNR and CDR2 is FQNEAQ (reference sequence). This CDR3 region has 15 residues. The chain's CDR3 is CASSLEGVVFLGHTF. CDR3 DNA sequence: TGTGCCAGCAGCTTAGAGGGGGTCGTATTTCTTGGCCACACCTTC.

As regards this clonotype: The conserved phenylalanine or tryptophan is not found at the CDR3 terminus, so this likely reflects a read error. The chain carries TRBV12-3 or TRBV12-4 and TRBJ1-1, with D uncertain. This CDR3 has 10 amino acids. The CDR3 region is CSSRGSEAFI. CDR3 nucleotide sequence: TGTTCCAGCAGAGGGAGTGAAGCTTTCATT.

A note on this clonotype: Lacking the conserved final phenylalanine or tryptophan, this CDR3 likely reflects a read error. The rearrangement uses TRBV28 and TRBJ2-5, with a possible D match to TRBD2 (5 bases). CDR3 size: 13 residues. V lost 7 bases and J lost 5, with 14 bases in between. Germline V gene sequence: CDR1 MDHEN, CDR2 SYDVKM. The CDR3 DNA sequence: TGTGCCAGCAATTTCCCCGGGATGGAGACCCAGTACTTA. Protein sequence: CASNFPGMETQYL.

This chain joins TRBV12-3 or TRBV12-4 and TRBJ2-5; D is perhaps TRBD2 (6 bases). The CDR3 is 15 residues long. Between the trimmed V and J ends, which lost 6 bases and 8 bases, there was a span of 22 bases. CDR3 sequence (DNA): TGTGCCAGCAGCGGGTTAGCGGAAGTGGTGGAAACCCAGTACTTC. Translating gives CASSGLAEVVETQYF.

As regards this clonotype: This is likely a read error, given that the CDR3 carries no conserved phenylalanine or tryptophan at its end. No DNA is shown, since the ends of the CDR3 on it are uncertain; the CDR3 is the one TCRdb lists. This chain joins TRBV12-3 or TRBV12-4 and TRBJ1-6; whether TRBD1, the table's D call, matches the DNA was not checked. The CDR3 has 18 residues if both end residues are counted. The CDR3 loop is CAREKIRRRGDPDSPLHC.

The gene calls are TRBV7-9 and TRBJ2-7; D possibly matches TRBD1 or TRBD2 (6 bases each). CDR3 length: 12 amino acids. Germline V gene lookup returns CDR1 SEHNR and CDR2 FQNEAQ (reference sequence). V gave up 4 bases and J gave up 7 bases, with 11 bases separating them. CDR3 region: CASSSGGREQYF. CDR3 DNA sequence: TGTGCCAGCAGCTCCGGGGGCCGTGAGCAGTACTTC.

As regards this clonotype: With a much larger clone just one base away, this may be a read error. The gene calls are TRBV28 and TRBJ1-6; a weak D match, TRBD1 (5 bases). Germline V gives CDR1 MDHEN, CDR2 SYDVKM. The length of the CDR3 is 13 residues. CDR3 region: CVSTGTRNSPLHF. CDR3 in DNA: TGTGTCAGCACCGGGACCCGTAATTCACCCCTCCACTTT.

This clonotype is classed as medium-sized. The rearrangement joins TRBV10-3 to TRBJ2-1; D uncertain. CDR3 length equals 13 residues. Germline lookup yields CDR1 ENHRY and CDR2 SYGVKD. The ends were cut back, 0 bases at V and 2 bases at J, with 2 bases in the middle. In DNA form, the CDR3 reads TGTGCCATCAGTGAGTCGGCCTACAATGAGCAGTTCTTC. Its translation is CAISESAYNEQFF.

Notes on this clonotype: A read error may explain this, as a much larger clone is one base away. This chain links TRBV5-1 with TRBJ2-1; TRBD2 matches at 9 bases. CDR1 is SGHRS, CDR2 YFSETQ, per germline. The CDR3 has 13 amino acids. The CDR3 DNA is TGCGCCAGCAGTGAGGCGGGAGGGAATGAGCATTTCTTC. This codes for CASSEAGGNEHFF.

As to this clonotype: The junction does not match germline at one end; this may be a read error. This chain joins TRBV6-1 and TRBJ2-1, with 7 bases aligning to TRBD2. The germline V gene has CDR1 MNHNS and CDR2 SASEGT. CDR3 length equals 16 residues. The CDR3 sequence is CASSAMIVGGHNEQIF. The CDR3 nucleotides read TGTGCCAGCAGTGCTATGATAGTGGGAGGGCATAATGAGCAGATCTTC.

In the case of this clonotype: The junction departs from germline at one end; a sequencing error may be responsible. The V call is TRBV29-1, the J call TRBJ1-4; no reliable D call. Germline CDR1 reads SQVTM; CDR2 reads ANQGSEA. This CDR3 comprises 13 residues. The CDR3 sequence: CSVCGFPHEKLFF. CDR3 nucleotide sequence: TGCAGCGTCTGCGGCTTTCCCCATGAAAAACTATTTTTT.

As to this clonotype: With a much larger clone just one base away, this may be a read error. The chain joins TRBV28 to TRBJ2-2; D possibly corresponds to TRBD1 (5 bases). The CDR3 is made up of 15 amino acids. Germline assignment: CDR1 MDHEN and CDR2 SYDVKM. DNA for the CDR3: TGTGCCAACAGTTTACACCAGCCAGGGCGCGCGGAGCTGTTTTTT. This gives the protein CANSLHQPGRAELFF.